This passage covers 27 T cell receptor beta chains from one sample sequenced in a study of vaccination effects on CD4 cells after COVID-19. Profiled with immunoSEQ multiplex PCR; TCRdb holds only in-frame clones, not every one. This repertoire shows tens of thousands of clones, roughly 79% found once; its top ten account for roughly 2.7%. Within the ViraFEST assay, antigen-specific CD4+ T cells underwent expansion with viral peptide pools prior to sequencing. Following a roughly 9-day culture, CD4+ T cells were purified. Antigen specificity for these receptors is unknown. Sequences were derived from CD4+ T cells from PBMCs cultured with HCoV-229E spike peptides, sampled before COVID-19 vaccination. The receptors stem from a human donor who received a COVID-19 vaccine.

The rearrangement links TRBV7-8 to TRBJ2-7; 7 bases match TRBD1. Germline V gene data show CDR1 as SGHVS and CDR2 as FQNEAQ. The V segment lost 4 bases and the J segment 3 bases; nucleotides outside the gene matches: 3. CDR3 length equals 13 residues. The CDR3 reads CASSYGQDYEQYV. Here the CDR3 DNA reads TGTGCCAGCAGCTACGGACAGGACTACGAGCAGTACGTC.

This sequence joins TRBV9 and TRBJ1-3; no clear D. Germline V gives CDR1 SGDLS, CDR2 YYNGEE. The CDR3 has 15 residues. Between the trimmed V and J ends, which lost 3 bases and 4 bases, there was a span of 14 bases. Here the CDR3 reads CASSDSSFSGNTIYF. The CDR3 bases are TGTGCCAGCAGCGACTCAAGCTTCTCAGGAAACACCATATATTTT. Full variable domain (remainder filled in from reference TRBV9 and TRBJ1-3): DSGVTQTPKHLITATGQRVTLRCSPRSGDLSVYWYQQSLDQGLQFLIQYYNGEERAKGNILERFSAQQFPDLHSELNLSSLELGDSALYFCASSDSSFSGNTIYFGEGSWLTVV.

The CDR3 is CASSEREPQHF. CDR3 sequence (DNA): TGCGCCAGCAGTGAACGTGAGCCCCAGCATTTT. The V and J genes are TRBV10-1 and TRBJ1-5; D call uncertain. Germline V gene data show CDR1 as WNHNN and CDR2 as SYGVQD (reference sequence). CDR3 size: 11 residues. Trimming shortened V by 3 bases and J by 8 bases, and 5 bases separated the two germline ends.

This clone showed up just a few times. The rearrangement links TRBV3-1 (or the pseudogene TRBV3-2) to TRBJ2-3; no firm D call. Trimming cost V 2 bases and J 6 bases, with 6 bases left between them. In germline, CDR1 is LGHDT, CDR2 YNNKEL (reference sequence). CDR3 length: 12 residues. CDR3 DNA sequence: TGTGCCAGCAGCCAACTCGGCGATACGCAGTATTTT. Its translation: CASSQLGDTQYF.

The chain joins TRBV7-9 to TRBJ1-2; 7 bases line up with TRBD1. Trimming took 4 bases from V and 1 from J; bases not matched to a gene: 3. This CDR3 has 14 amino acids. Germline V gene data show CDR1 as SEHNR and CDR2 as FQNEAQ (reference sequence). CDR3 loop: CASSWTGSNYGYTF. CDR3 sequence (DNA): TGTGCCAGCAGCTGGACAGGTAGTAACTATGGCTACACCTTC.

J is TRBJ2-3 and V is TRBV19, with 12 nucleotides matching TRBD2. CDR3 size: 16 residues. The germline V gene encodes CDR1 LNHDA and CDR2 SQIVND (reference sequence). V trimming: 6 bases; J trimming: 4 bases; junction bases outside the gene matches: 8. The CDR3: CASRASGGAGSDTQYF. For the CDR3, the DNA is TGTGCCAGTAGGGCTAGCGGGGGGGCGGGGTCAGATACGCAGTATTTT.

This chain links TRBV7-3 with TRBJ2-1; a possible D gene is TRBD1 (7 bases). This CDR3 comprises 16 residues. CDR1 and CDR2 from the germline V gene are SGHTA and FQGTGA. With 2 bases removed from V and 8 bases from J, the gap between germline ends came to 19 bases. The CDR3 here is CASSLRMTGRHDEQFF. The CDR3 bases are TGTGCCAGCAGCTTACGGATGACAGGGAGGCACGATGAGCAGTTCTTC.

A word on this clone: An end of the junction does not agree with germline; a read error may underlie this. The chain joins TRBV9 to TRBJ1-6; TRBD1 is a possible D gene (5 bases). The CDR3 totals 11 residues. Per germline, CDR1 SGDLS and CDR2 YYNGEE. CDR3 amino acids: CGGGYNSPLHF. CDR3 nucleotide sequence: TGCGGTGGGGGGTATAATTCACCCCTCCACTTT.

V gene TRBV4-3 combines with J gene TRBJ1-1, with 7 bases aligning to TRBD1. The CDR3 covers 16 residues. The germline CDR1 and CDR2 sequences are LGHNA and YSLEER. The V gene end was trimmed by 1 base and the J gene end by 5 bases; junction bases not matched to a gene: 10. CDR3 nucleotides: TGCGCCAGCAGCCAAGCGGTCCAGGGGGTTTGGACTGAAGCTTTCTTT. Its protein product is CASSQAVQGVWTEAFF.

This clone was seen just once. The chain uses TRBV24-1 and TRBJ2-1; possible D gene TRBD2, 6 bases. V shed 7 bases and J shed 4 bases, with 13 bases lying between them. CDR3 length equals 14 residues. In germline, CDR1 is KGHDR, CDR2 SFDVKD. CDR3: CATRGQGLYNEQFF. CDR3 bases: TGTGCCACCAGGGGGCAGGGACTTTACAATGAGCAGTTCTTC.

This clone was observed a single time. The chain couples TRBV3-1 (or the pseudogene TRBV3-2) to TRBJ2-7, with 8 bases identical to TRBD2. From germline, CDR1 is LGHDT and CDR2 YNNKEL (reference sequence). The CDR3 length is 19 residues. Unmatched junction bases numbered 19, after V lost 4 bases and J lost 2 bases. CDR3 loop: CASSLPIRGTSSKPYEQYV. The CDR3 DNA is TGTGCCAGCAGCCTACCAATAAGGGGGACTAGTTCGAAACCCTACGAGCAGTACGTC.

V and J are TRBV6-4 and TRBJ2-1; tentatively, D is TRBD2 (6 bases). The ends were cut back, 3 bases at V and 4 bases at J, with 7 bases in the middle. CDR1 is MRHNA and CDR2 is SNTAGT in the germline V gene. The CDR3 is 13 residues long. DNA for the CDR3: TGTGCCAGCAGTGATGGGGGGTACAATGAGCAGTTCTTC. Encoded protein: CASSDGGYNEQFF.

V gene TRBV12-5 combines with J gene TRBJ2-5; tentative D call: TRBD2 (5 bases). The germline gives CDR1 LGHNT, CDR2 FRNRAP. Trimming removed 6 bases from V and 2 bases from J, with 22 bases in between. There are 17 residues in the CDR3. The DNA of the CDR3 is TGTGCTAGTGGCCCCCCCCTGGCACAGCCGGGACAAGAGACCCAGTACTTC. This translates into CASGPPLAQPGQETQYF.

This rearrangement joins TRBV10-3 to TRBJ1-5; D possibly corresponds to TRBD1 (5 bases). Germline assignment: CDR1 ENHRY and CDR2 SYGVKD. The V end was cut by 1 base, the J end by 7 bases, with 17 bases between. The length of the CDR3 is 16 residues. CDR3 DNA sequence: TGTGCCATCAGTGAGTGGGGACTCCCAGGAGGCCAGCCCCAGCATTTT. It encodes CAISEWGLPGGQPQHF.

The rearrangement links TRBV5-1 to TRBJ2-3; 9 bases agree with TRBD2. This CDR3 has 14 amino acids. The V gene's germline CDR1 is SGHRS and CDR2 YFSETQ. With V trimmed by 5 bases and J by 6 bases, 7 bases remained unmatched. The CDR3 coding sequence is TGCGCCAGCAGGTTAGGGACTAGCTTGGATACGCAGTATTTT. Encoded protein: CASRLGTSLDTQYF.

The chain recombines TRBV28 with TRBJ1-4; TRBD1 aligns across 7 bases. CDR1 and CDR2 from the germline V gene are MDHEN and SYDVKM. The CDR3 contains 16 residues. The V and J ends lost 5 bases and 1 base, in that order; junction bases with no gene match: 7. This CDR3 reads CASSVAGGGTNEKLFF. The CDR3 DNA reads TGTGCCAGCAGTGTGGCAGGGGGGGGAACTAATGAAAAACTGTTTTTT.

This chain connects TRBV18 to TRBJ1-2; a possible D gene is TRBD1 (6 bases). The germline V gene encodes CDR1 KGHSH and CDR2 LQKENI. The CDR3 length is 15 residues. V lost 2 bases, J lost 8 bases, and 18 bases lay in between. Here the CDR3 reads CASSPNYRDPYGYTF. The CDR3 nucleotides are TGTGCCAGCTCACCAAATTACAGGGATCCGTACGGCTACACCTTC.

The DNA of the CDR3 is TGTGCCAGCAGCCATACCTACGAGCAGTACGTC. It is translated as CASSHTYEQYV. The chain has TRBV3-1 (or the pseudogene TRBV3-2) and TRBJ2-7, with D uncertain. Germline CDR1 is LGHDT and CDR2 is YNNKEL (reference sequence). Trimming stripped 3 bases from V and 2 bases from J, with 2 bases between. The CDR3 loop spans 11 amino acids.

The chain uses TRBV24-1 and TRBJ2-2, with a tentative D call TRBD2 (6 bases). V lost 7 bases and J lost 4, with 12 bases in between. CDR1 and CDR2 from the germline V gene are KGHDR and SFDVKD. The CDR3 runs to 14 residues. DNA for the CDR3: TGTGCCACCAGCCCTGGGGGGACCACCGGGGAGCTGTTTTTT. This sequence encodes CATSPGGTTGELFF.

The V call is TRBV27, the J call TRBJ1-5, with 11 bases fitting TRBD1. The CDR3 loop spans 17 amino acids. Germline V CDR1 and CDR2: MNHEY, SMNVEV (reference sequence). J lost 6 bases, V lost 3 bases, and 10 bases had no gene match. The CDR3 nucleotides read TGTGCCAGCAGTTTTTGGACAGGGGGCGGATTAGGTCAGCCCCAGCATTTT. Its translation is CASSFWTGGGLGQPQHF.

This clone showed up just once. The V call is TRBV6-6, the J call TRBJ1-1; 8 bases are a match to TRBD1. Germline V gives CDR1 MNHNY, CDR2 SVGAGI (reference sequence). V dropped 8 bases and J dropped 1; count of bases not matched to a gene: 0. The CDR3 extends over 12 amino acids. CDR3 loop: CASGTGNTEAFF. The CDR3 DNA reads TGTGCCAGCGGGACAGGGAACACTGAAGCTTTCTTT.

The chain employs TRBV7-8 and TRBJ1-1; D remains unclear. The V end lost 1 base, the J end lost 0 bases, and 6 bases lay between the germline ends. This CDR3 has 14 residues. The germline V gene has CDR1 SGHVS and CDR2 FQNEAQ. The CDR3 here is CASSLVSLNTEAFF. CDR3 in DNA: TGTGCCAGCAGCTTAGTTTCACTGAACACTGAAGCTTTCTTT.

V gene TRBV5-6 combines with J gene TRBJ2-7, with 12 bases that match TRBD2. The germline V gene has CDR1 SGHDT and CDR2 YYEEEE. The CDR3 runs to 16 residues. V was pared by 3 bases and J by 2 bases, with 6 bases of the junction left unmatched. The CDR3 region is CASSSMTSGGTYEQYV. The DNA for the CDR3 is TGTGCCAGCAGCTCTATGACTAGCGGGGGAACCTACGAGCAGTACGTC.

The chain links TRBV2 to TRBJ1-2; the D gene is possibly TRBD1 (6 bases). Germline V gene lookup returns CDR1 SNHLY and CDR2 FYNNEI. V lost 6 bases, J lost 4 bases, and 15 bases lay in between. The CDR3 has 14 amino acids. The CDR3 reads CASRVGQITYGYTF. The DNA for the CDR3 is TGTGCCAGCAGAGTAGGACAGATAACCTATGGCTACACCTTC. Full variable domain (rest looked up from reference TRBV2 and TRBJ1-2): EPEVTQTPSHQVTQMGQEVILRCVPISNHLYFYWYRQILGQKVEFLVSFYNNEISEKSEIFDDQFSVERPDGSNFTLKIRSTKLEDSAMYFCASRVGQITYGYTFGSGTRLTVV.

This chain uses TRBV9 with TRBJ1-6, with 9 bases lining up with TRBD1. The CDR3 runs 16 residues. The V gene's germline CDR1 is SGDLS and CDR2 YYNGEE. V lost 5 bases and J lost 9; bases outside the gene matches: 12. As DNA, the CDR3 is TGTGCCAGCAGTCAAAACAGGGGGCAAGTCGGTTCACCCCTCCACTTT. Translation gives CASSQNRGQVGSPLHF.

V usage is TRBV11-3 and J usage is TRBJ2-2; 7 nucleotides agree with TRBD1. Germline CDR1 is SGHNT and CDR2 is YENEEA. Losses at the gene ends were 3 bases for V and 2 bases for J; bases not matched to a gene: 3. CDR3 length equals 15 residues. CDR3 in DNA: TGTGCCAGCAGCTTGAGGGACAGCAACACCGGGGAGCTGTTTTTT. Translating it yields CASSLRDSNTGELFF.

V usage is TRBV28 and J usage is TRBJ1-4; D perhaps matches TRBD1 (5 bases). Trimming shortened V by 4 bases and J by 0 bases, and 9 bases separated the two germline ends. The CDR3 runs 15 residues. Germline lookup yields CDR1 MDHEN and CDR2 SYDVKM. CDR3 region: CASSSGGATNEKLFF. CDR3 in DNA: TGTGCCAGCAGTTCTGGGGGAGCAACTAATGAAAAACTGTTTTTT. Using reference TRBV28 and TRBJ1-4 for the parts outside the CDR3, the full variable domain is DVKVTQSSRYLVKRTGEKVFLECVQDMDHENMFWYRQDPGLGLRLIYFSYDVKMKEKGDIPEGYSVSREKKERFSLILESASTNQTSMYLCASSSGGATNEKLFFGSGTQLSVL.